One TCR beta chain is described in this entry. TCRdb's table, derived via immunoSEQ multiplex PCR, lists solely in-frame clones and lacks some. Counted here are about 1.9 million clones, 80% to 95% occurring once; the ten biggest clones make up roughly 1.7%. Naive CD8 cells were CD45RO-negative, positively selected for CCR7, excluding terminally differentiated effector memory CD45RA+ cells. These data belong to a study of shared clonotypes between healthy human individuals. V gave up 3 bases and J gave up 9 bases, with 18 bases separating them. There are 14 residues in the CDR3. Germline V gene lookup returns CDR1 SGHNT and CDR2 YYREEE (reference sequence).

This clonotype originated in a man younger than 30 in good health. Some clones in this sample may be carry-over from other donors' samples. What was sequenced was naive CD8+ T cells from PBMCs. V and J are TRBV5-4 and TRBJ1-2, with a weak D call TRBD1 (6 bases). The CDR3 spells CASSSSLGTRRYTF. In nucleotides, the CDR3 is TGTGCCAGCAGCTCAAGTCTCGGGACAAGGCGCTACACCTTC.